One TCR beta chain is described in this entry. The sample is drawn from a study of blood T cell repertoires in COVID-19. Study information: Samples representing acute and convalescent COVID-19 were sourced from the United States, Italy and Spain.

Per the germline V gene, CDR1 is SGHTA and CDR2 is FQGNSA. The ends lost 2 bases at V and 2 bases at J; junction bases unmatched: 4. The CDR3 loop spans 15 amino acids. Ages ranged from roughly 18 to 100 years, with residence in about two dozen US areas. Clinical history reported by participants formed the basis on which cohorts were assigned. Authors' methods: The assay estimated nucleated cells by amplifying reference gene primers. Assay: immunoSEQ multiplex PCR; the TCRdb copy retains only in-frame clones and omits some. V, J and clone size derive from that table, while D and trimming were established from the DNA sequence. The repertoire holds 200,000 to 250,000 clones, with around 86% as singletons.

Specimen: PBMCs or T cells enriched from blood (not recorded which). The chain has TRBV7-2 and TRBJ1-2; TRBD1 matches at 8 bases. The clonotype was recovered from a woman aged 50 to 60 with acute COVID-19. CDR3 DNA sequence: TGTGCCAGCAGCTTATTTCAGGGGGCAAACTATGGCTACACCTTC. Translating gives CASSLFQGANYGYTF.